The rows below give T cell receptor beta chains drawn from one sample of a study of blood T cell repertoires in COVID-19. Clones were read by immunoSEQ multiplex PCR, and TCRdb kept only the in-frame ones, dropping some. The sample consists of fewer than 200,000 clones, about nine tenths of them appearing once. Source material: peripheral blood. The receptors were sampled from a woman in her sixties or seventies who had recovered from COVID-19. The CDR3 runs from the conserved cysteine through the conserved F or W. Where a row states a size, it is once, few, many or the class of an expanded clone; other rows omit it.

CDR3aa	j_gene	abundance	v_gene
CASSLQGIRNTEAFF	TRBJ1-1	.	TRBV3-1/TRBV3-2
CASSLGGGFDNSPLHF	TRBJ1-6	.	TRBV11-2
CASSVARAGELFF	TRBJ2-2	.	TRBV9
CASSLAEGDRYEQYF	TRBJ2-7	.	TRBV5-1
CASSQDLAGGLDTQYF	TRBJ2-3	.	TRBV3-1/TRBV3-2
CATSDGAGGTETQYF	TRBJ2-5	.	TRBV24-1
CASSQPGIAGGRNTGELFF	TRBJ2-2	few	TRBV4-1
CASSLFGQLEKLFF	TRBJ1-4	.	TRBV28
CASSVAPPVTLGLAGGRQTGELFF	TRBJ2-2	.	TRBV9
CASSLSVPSPGVIVTGELFF	TRBJ2-2	.	TRBV27
CASGTGWNSPLHF	TRBJ1-6	.	TRBV6-5
CASSLGGPGNTIYF	TRBJ1-3	.	TRBV7-9
CASGGGALETQYF	TRBJ2-5	.	TRBV28
CASSLRGAKATEAFF	TRBJ1-1	.	TRBV28
CASSLVSGAGTDTQYF	TRBJ2-3	.	TRBV5-1
CASSPDTGELFF	TRBJ2-2	once	TRBV7-3
CASKMEQGVSGNTIYF	TRBJ1-3	few	TRBV4-2
CASSLGENRGGYGYTF	TRBJ1-2	.	TRBV5-1
CASSSTREGYEQYF	TRBJ2-7	few	TRBV7-8
CASSPLSGGFYNEQFF	TRBJ2-1	.	TRBV6-2/TRBV6-3
CASSVPRGSEAFF	TRBJ1-1	.	TRBV9
CASSAYSSLTGELFF	TRBJ2-2	.	TRBV5-1
CASSEMSGVYSNQPQHF	TRBJ1-5	.	TRBV6-1
CASSPTADYEQYF	TRBJ2-7	once	TRBV28
CASSPWGPEQFF	TRBJ2-1	.	TRBV2
CASSPRGGPTDTQYF	TRBJ2-3	.	TRBV3-1/TRBV3-2
CASRGGGTGVHEQYF	TRBJ2-7	.	TRBV28
CASSYSTAVNEKLFF	TRBJ1-4	.	TRBV6-5
CASSMQGNTGELFF	TRBJ2-2	.	TRBV6-6
CASSLVLGANTGELFF	TRBJ2-2	.	TRBV5-4
CASSYSRLTGTQYF	TRBJ2-5	once	TRBV6-5
CASSPLRTSGGYNEQFF	TRBJ2-1	.	TRBV18
CASSLGARDSPLHF	TRBJ1-6	.	TRBV28
CASSLAQDRDSGNTIYF	TRBJ1-3	.	TRBV5-1
CASSLLSSGYTGELFF	TRBJ2-2	.	TRBV11-2
CASRLRAGEQYF	TRBJ2-7	.	TRBV28
CASSLEGEGDYEQYF	TRBJ2-7	.	TRBV7-9
CASSQRVNGELFF	TRBJ2-2	.	TRBV4-2
CASSQVPGAANYGYTF	TRBJ1-2	.	TRBV4-1
CASSLDRASNQPQHF	TRBJ1-5	.	TRBV7-6
CASSYSLATNEKLFF	TRBJ1-4	.	TRBV6-5
CASHRTGQNTGELFF	TRBJ2-2	.	TRBV27
CASSLQDSPSRPQHF	TRBJ1-5	.	TRBV28
CASSLDRGGAPLHF	TRBJ1-6	few	TRBV13
CASSRNGGATDTQYF	TRBJ2-3	.	TRBV4-3
CASRVDRGGGEKLFF	TRBJ1-4	.	TRBV2
CASSLPPGGEAPQPQHF	TRBJ1-5	.	TRBV27
CASSSSGRGHETQYF	TRBJ2-5	.	TRBV28
CASSPPGGALEAFF	TRBJ1-1	.	TRBV18
CASSYRNTEAFF	TRBJ1-1	few	TRBV5-4
CASSLAGLLVTYEQYF	TRBJ2-7	.	TRBV5-1
CASSQEGQATQYF	TRBJ2-5	.	TRBV4-3
CASRQGNEKLFF	TRBJ1-4	.	TRBV28
CASRLTTGANSPLHF	TRBJ1-6	.	TRBV2
CASSIGRTGELFF	TRBJ2-2	.	TRBV19